This T cell receptor beta chain was sequenced in a study of shared clonotypes between healthy human individuals. Study background: The composition of the donors was a couple of women and a few men aged 18 to 49. Study conclusions and caveats: Expectations were that clonotype sharing among donors would be affected by sequencing depth. In having few donors, the study represented limited genetic and exposure-history diversity.

Libraries were prepared by immunoSEQ multiplex PCR; TCRdb keeps only in-frame clonotypes and omits some of them. Among approximately 810,000 clones, 85% to 95% were seen once, and the ten largest hold around 24%. About this clone: Its specificity is not known.

In the naive CD8 group, cells lacked CD45RO and were positively selected for CCR7, so terminally differentiated effector memory CD45RA+ cells were left out. Adults of Caucasian background living in Nashville, Tennessee made up all donors. Germline CDR1 SGHTA, CDR2 FQGNSA. This CDR3 contains 17 residues. The junction had 7 bases not matched to a gene; V was cut back by 2 bases and J by 1 base. The gene calls are TRBV7-2 and TRBJ1-5; the match to TRBD1 covers 8 bases. Sequencing input: naive CD8+ T cells sorted from blood. The receptor's source is a man aged 30 to 39 in good health. Here the CDR3 reads CASSLLFRGLSNQPQHF. The CDR3 region has the DNA TGTGCCAGCAGCTTACTGTTCAGGGGGCTAAGCAATCAGCCCCAGCATTTT.